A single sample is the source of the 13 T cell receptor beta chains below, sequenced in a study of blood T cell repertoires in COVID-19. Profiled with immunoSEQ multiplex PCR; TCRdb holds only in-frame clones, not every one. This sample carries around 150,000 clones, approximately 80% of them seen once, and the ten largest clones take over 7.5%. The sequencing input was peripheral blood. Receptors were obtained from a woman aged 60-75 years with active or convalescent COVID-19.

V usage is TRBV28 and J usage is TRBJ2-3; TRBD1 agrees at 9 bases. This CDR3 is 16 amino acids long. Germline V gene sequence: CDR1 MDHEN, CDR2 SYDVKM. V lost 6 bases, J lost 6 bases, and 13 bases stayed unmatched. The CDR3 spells CASSQLRDRVIDTQYF. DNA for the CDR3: TGTGCCAGCAGCCAGCTCCGGGACAGGGTTATTGATACGCAGTATTTT. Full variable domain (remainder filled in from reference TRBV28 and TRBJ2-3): DVKVTQSSRYLVKRTGEKVFLECVQDMDHENMFWYRQDPGLGLRLIYFSYDVKMKEKGDIPEGYSVSREKKERFSLILESASTNQTSMYLCASSQLRDRVIDTQYFGPGTRLTVL.

The CDR3, as DNA: TGCGCCAGCAGCTCCAGGGGGCTGAACACTGAAGCTTTCTTT. Its protein product is CASSSRGLNTEAFF. The chain has TRBV5-1 and TRBJ1-1; 8 positions match TRBD1. The germline V gene encodes CDR1 SGHRS and CDR2 YFSETQ. V dropped 3 bases and J dropped 0; count of bases not matched to a gene: 1. This CDR3 spans 14 amino acids.

CDR3 loop: CASSLMSDSYEQYV. In DNA, the CDR3 is TGTGCCAGCAGCTTAATGAGTGACTCCTACGAGCAGTACGTC. The chain combines TRBV7-9 with TRBJ2-7; D remains ambiguous. CDR1 is SEHNR and CDR2 is FQNEAQ in the germline V gene (reference sequence). V dropped 2 bases and J dropped 0 bases, with 8 bases sitting between them. This CDR3 is 14 amino acids long.

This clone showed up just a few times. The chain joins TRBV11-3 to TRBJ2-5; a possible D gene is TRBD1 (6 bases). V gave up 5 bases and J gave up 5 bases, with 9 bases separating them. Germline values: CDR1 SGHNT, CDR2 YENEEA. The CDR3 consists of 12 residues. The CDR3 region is CASSQGPETQYF. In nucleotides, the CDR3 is TGTGCCAGCAGCCAGGGGCCGGAGACCCAGTACTTC. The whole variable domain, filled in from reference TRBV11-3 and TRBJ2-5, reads EAGVVQSPRYKIIEKKQPVAFWCNPISGHNTLYWYLQNLGQGPELLIRYENEEAVDDSQLPKDRFSAERLKGVDSTLKIQPAELGDSAVYLCASSQGPETQYFGPGTRLLVL.

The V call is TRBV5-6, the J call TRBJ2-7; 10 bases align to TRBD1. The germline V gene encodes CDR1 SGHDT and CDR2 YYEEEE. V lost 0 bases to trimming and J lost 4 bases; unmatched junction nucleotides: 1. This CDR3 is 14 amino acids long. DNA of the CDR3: TGTGCCAGCAGCTTGGGGACAGGGGGGTACGAGCAGTACTTC. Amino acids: CASSLGTGGYEQYF.

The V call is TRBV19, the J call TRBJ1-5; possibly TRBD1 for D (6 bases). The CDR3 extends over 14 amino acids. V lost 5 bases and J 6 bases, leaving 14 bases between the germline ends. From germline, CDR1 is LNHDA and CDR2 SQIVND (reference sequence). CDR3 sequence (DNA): TGTGCCAGTAGTGTTACAGGGTTAAGTCAGCCCCAGCATTTT. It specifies CASSVTGLSQPQHF.

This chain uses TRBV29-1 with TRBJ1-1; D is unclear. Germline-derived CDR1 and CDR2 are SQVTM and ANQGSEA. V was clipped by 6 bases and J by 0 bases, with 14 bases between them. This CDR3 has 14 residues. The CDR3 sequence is CSVLTQKLNTEAFF. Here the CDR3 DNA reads TGCAGCGTACTGACACAAAAGTTGAACACTGAAGCTTTCTTT.

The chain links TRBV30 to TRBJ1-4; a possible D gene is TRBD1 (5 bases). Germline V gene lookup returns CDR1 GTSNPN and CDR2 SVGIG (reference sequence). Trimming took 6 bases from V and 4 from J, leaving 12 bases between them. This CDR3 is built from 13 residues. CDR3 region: CACLWGHNEKLFF. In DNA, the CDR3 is TGTGCCTGCCTTTGGGGCCATAATGAAAAACTGTTTTTT.

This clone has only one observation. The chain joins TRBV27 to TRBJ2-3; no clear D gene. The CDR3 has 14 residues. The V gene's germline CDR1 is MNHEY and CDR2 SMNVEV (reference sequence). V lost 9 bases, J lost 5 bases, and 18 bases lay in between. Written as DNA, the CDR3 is TGTGCCAGTCAACTCAGCAGGTCCCGAGATACGCAGTATTTT. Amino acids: CASQLSRSRDTQYF.

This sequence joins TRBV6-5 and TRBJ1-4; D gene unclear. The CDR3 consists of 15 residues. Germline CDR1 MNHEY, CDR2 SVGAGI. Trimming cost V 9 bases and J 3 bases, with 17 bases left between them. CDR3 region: CASTPSLESNEKLFF. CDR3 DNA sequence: TGTGCCAGTACCCCGTCCCTGGAGTCTAATGAAAAACTGTTTTTT.

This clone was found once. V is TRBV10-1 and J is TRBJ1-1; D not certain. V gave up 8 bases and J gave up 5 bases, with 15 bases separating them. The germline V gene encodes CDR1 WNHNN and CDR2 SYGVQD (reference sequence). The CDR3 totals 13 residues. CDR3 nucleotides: TGCGCCAGCCGAGCGATGGGTGAAACTGAAGCTTTCTTT. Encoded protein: CASRAMGETEAFF.

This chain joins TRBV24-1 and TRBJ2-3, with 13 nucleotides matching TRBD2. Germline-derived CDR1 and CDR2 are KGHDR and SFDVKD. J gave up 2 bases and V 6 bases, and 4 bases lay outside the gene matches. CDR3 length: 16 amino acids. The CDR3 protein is CATSSGTSGATDTQYF. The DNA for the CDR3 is TGTGCCACCAGTTCCGGGACTAGCGGGGCCACAGATACGCAGTATTTT.

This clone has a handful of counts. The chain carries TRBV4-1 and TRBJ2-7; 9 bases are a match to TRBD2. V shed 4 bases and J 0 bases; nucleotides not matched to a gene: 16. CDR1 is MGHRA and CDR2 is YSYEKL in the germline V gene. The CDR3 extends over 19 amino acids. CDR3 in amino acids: CASSPSLAGDSGSSYEQYF. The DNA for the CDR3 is TGCGCCAGCAGCCCGAGTTTAGCGGGAGACTCGGGTAGCTCCTACGAGCAGTACTTC.